These T cell receptor beta chains were read from a single sample in a study of T cells in localized non-small cell lung cancer. Profiling relied on immunoSEQ multiplex PCR, and the TCRdb table lists in-frame clones only, not all of them. The sample shows about 57,000 clones, about nine tenths of them seen only once. The sample consisted of peripheral blood, taken before any cancer treatment. These receptors all stem from a man between 40 and 69 years old with stage I lung adenocarcinoma. Both conserved end residues are part of each CDR3. The order of the fields is CDR3 DNA, CDR3 protein, J gene, clone size, V gene, D gene. D genes are given only for firm matches. Some rows have no size entry. The others give once, few or many, or a class for an expanded clone.

TGTGCCAGCAGACACGGGAGGGCCGGAGATACGCAGTATTTT	CASRHGRAGDTQYF	TRBJ2-3	.	TRBV7-2	TRBD2
TGCAGCGTTCTAGGGAGCCAAAATGAAAAACTGTTTTTT	CSVLGSQNEKLFF	TRBJ1-4	.	TRBV29-1	.
TGTGCCAGCACCCCCCTCTTCCGGGTAAATGAGCAGTTCTTC	CASTPLFRVNEQFF	TRBJ2-1	.	TRBV27	.
TGTGCCTGGAGTTCAGGCGGAAACGACGAGCAGTACTTC	CAWSSGGNDEQYF	TRBJ2-7	.	TRBV30	.
TGCGCCAGCAGCCAAGATCTTTCGGCAGGGACCTACGAGCAGTACTTC	CASSQDLSAGTYEQYF	TRBJ2-7	.	TRBV4-3	.
TGTGCCAGCAGCGTATCCCAGAGGGCAAGACCAAATGAAAAACTGTTTTTT	CASSVSQRARPNEKLFF	TRBJ1-4	.	TRBV9	.
TGTGCCAGCAGTGCGTTGGGGTATGCGGAAGGAAACACCATATATTTT	CASSALGYAEGNTIYF	TRBJ1-3	.	TRBV2	.
TGTGCCAGCAGCTTAGTGCCAGGGGTGGCCTACGAGCAGTACTTC	CASSLVPGVAYEQYF	TRBJ2-7	once	TRBV7-8	.
TGTGCCAGCAGCCCGCCGGGCACTGAAGCTTTCTTT	CASSPPGTEAFF	TRBJ1-1	.	TRBV5-4	.
TGTGCCAGCAGCGTAGCTGGGGTCTCCTACAATGAGCAGTTCTTC	CASSVAGVSYNEQFF	TRBJ2-1	.	TRBV9	.
TGCGCCAGCAGTGAATATCGGACAGGGGTGGTAGATACGCAGTATTTT	CASSEYRTGVVDTQYF	TRBJ2-3	once	TRBV10-1	TRBD1
TGCGCCAGCAGCCACCTGACTAGCGGGAGCGACAATGAGCAGTTCTTC	CASSHLTSGSDNEQFF	TRBJ2-1	once	TRBV4-1	TRBD2
TGTGCCAGCAAGTTGTACTACACAGATACGCAGTATTTT	CASKLYYTDTQYF	TRBJ2-3	few	TRBV2	.
TGTGCCAGCCAATTACCCGGGACAGTAAATGAAAAACTGTTTTTT	CASQLPGTVNEKLFF	TRBJ1-4	.	TRBV7-9	TRBD1
TGTGCCAGCAGCCAGGCTAGCGGCATCCAAGAGACCCAGTACTTC	CASSQASGIQETQYF	TRBJ2-5	few	TRBV4-2	TRBD2
TGTGCCAGCAGTGAATCCGGGGGTGGCGAAAAACTGTTTTTT	CASSESGGGEKLFF	TRBJ1-4	.	TRBV2	.
TGTGCCAGCAGTTTAGCGGGAGCCTACGAGCAGTACTTC	CASSLAGAYEQYF	TRBJ2-7	.	TRBV28	TRBD2
TGTGCCAGCAGCGATTCTGTGGTCACCACCTATGGCTACACCTTC	CASSDSVVTTYGYTF	TRBJ1-2	.	TRBV7-3	.
TGCGCCAGCAGCTTGGAAGGGTATAACTATGGCTACACCTTC	CASSLEGYNYGYTF	TRBJ1-2	.	TRBV5-1	.
TGCGCCAGCAGCTTCCTTCCGGACAGGGACTACGAGCAGTACTTC	CASSFLPDRDYEQYF	TRBJ2-7	once	TRBV5-1	TRBD1
TGTGCCAGCAGCGTAGGGGGGTCCTACAATGAGCAGTTCTTC	CASSVGGSYNEQFF	TRBJ2-1	.	TRBV9	.
TGTGCCTGGAGTGTGTACCTTGGCGAGCAGTACTTC	CAWSVYLGEQYF	TRBJ2-7	.	TRBV30	.
TGCGCCAGCAGCCGAGAGGCGCTAGCGGGGAACTACGAGCAGTACTTC	CASSREALAGNYEQYF	TRBJ2-7	.	TRBV5-1	TRBD2
TGTGCCAGCAGCCTGGGGACGTTGGAGACCCAGTACTTC	CASSLGTLETQYF	TRBJ2-5	.	TRBV28	.
TGTGCCTGGAGTGTATCGGACAGGGGGTATACGCAGTATTTT	CAWSVSDRGYTQYF	TRBJ2-3	.	TRBV30	TRBD1
TGTGCCAGCAGCCCCCTCGGGTTGGGCGAGCAGTACTTC	CASSPLGLGEQYF	TRBJ2-7	few	TRBV7-2	.
TGCGCCAGCAGCTCCTATAGCGGGAGGGCCCCAGAAGAGTTCTTC	CASSSYSGRAPEEFF	TRBJ2-1	.	TRBV5-1	TRBD2
TGCGCCAGCAGTGACCGGGGACTAGCGGGGCCTTTC	CASSDRGLAGPF	TRBJ2-7	.	TRBV10-1	TRBD2
TGTGCCAGCAGTGATCGACAGAACTATGGCTACACCTTC	CASSDRQNYGYTF	TRBJ1-2	.	TRBV2	.
TGTGCCAGCAGTGGCGGGGGGAACAATGAGCAGTTCTTC	CASSGGGNNEQFF	TRBJ2-1	.	TRBV2	TRBD2
TGTGCCAGCAGCTTCAAAAATCCTAATGAAAAACTGTTTTTT	CASSFKNPNEKLFF	TRBJ1-4	.	TRBV5-5	.
TGTGCCAGCAGCCAAGACGGACAGGGAGGGACTGAAGCTTTCTTT	CASSQDGQGGTEAFF	TRBJ1-1	.	TRBV9	TRBD1
TGTGCCATCAGTTGGGGGGACTTCAATGAGCAGTTCTTC	CAISWGDFNEQFF	TRBJ2-1	.	TRBV10-3	.
TGCGCCAGCAGTGAAGGGCTAGCGGGAGATCCAGATACGCAGTATTTT	CASSEGLAGDPDTQYF	TRBJ2-3	.	TRBV10-1	TRBD2
TGTGCCAGCAGTGCAGGCGGAGGCTACGAGCAGTACTTC	CASSAGGGYEQYF	TRBJ2-7	.	TRBV6-1	.
TGTGCCAGCAGTTCGGCGGGACCACACTCCACAGATACGCAGTATTTT	CASSSAGPHSTDTQYF	TRBJ2-3	.	TRBV28	.
TGCGCCAGCAGCCCGGGGGTCCTTCCGGGGGAGACCCAGTACTTC	CASSPGVLPGETQYF	TRBJ2-5	.	TRBV5-1	.
TGTGCCAGCAGTTACTTGACAGGGGCCACTGAAGCTTTCTTT	CASSYLTGATEAFF	TRBJ1-1	.	TRBV6-6	TRBD1
TGTGCCAGCAGCCCCTCCCCGACTAGCGGCTACGAGCAGTACTTC	CASSPSPTSGYEQYF	TRBJ2-7	.	TRBV11-2	TRBD2
TGTGCCAGCAGTTCCGGATACCCCGGGGAGCTGTTTTTT	CASSSGYPGELFF	TRBJ2-2	.	TRBV28	.
TGTGCCAGCAGCCAGACCTTTACTGAAGCTTTCTTT	CASSQTFTEAFF	TRBJ1-1	medium-sized	TRBV28	.
TGTGCCAGCAACGACAGGGCTGTTTATAATTCACCCCTCCACTTT	CASNDRAVYNSPLHF	TRBJ1-6	.	TRBV6-5	TRBD1
TGTGCCAGCAGCCCAGTAGGGGTTTGGTACGAGCAGTACTTC	CASSPVGVWYEQYF	TRBJ2-7	.	TRBV9	.
TGTGCCAGCAGCTTTTTAGGGGGAACCTACGAGCAGTACTTC	CASSFLGGTYEQYF	TRBJ2-7	.	TRBV7-2	.
TGCGCCAGCAGCCGAGGCTCGGGACTAGTTGAGCAGTTCTTC	CASSRGSGLVEQFF	TRBJ2-1	.	TRBV4-1	TRBD2
TGCGCCAGCAGCTTAAACGGAGAGTCCTACAATGAGCAGTTCTTC	CASSLNGESYNEQFF	TRBJ2-1	.	TRBV5-1	.
TGCGCCAGCAGCAAAATTTATGCCAACATTCAGTACTTC	CASSKIYANIQYF	TRBJ2-4	.	TRBV4-1	.
TGTGCCAGCAGCTTGGTGGTCGGCTCTGGGGAGCAGTACTTC	CASSLVVGSGEQYF	TRBJ2-7	.	TRBV5-8	.
TGTGCCAGCAGCTTAGAAGGGAATTGGGGCACAGATACGCAGTATTTT	CASSLEGNWGTDTQYF	TRBJ2-3	.	TRBV7-6	.
TGTGCCTGGAGTGTTGGTTTCTACGAGCAGTACTTC	CAWSVGFYEQYF	TRBJ2-7	.	TRBV30	.
TGTGCCAGTATCCCCCCGGACAGGAACACTGAAGCTTTCTTT	CASIPPDRNTEAFF	TRBJ1-1	.	TRBV19	.
TGTGCCAGCAGTTTAAGTAAACCTAGCACAGATACGCAGTATTTT	CASSLSKPSTDTQYF	TRBJ2-3	.	TRBV27	.